The present T cell receptor beta chain was sequenced within a study of cytomegalovirus exposure and HLA in healthy donors. Study findings and constraints: In vitro checks showed that a few CMV-associated chains really do target CMV antigens.

Of note for this clone: What it recognizes is unknown.

The PCR had 60 Vbeta and 13 Jbeta primers. Clones were sequenced by immunoSEQ multiplex PCR, and TCRdb holds only the in-frame ones, with some missing. The table lists around 130,000 clones, less than 85% of them singletons. Germline CDR1 is SGDLS and CDR2 is YYNGEE. CDR3 length: 14 amino acids. Deletions cut 4 bases from V and 0 bases from J, with 11 bases between. The sequence was collected from a young man in good health and CMV-seronegative. Sequencing was done on a sample of PBMCs. This rearrangement joins TRBV9 to TRBJ2-7, with a tentative D call TRBD1 (5 bases). CDR3 amino acids: CASSPYRGSYEQYF. The CDR3 DNA reads as TGTGCCAGCAGCCCCTATAGGGGCTCCTACGAGCAGTACTTC.